The text below deals with one T cell receptor beta chain. Its antigen remains unidentified. Some clones are missing from TCRdb's copy, which holds only in-frame ones; the method was immunoSEQ multiplex PCR. The sample records roughly 16,000 clones, less than 80% being singletons. The record originates from a study of Tregs in tolerant kidney transplant recipients. Notes on the study in general: Few patients were studied, so findings need validation in larger groups.

The V and J ends lost 3 bases and 1 base respectively, with 7 bases between them. There are 14 residues in the CDR3. Germline loops: CDR1 MDHEN, CDR2 SYDVKM. The chain combines TRBV28 with TRBJ2-1; D might be TRBD2 (6 bases). This TCR derives from a human donor in good health. Material for sequencing was Tregs from blood cultured with allogeneic cells. The CDR3 nucleotides read TGTGCCAGCAGTTTGGGGGGATCCTACAATGAGCAGTTCTTC. Protein product: CASSLGGSYNEQFF.